This is a list of T cell receptor beta chains from one sample in a study of cytomegalovirus exposure and HLA in healthy donors. Generated by immunoSEQ multiplex PCR, the TCRdb table keeps only in-frame clones and is missing some. The specimen's table records 70,000 or so clones. The specimen was PBMCs. The receptors were gathered from a boy between 10 and 17 years old in good health and CMV-seronegative. CDR3s include the opening cysteine and the closing phenylalanine or tryptophan. A D gene is named only where the DNA matches it firmly.

d_gene	v_gene	len	j_gene	CDR3nt	CDR3aa
-	TRBV5-1	15	TRBJ1-2	TGCGCCAGCAGCATGGGAGATAGCCGGGGCTATGGCTACACCTTC	CASSMGDSRGYGYTF
TRBD1	TRBV27	14	TRBJ2-7	TGTGCCAGCAGTTCCGGACAGGGGCTGGGCGAGCAGTACTTC	CASSSGQGLGEQYF
TRBD1	TRBV2	16	TRBJ1-5	TGTGCCAGCAGTGATCGGACAGGGGCCGACAATCAGCCCCAGCATTTT	CASSDRTGADNQPQHF
TRBD2	TRBV19	17	TRBJ2-3	TGTGCCAGTAGTAAGGTCGGGACTAGAGACCGCACAGATACGCAGTATTTT	CASSKVGTRDRTDTQYF
TRBD1	TRBV5-1	14	TRBJ2-7	TGCGCCAGCAGCTCCGGGACAGGGGCTTACGAGCAGTACTTC	CASSSGTGAYEQYF
-	TRBV30	15	TRBJ2-2	TGTGCCTGGAGATTAAAAAGTAGAAACACCGGGGAGCTGTTTTTT	CAWRLKSRNTGELFF
TRBD2	TRBV6-6	14	TRBJ2-7	TGTGCCAGCAGTACCCTAGCGGGGGTGGGCGAGCAGTACTTC	CASSTLAGVGEQYF
-	TRBV18	15	TRBJ1-1	TGTGCCAGCTCACCCTCCACCAAAGGCGGCACTGAAGCTTTCTTT	CASSPSTKGGTEAFF
TRBD2	TRBV4-2	17	TRBJ2-3	TGTGCCAGCAGCCAAGGACATAGCGGGAGGGTGACAGATACGCAGTATTTT	CASSQGHSGRVTDTQYF
-	TRBV6-5	16	TRBJ2-1	TGTGCCAGCAGTTACGAGGCGAGCAGCTCCTACAATGAGCAGTTCTTC	CASSYEASSSYNEQFF
-	TRBV30	15	TRBJ2-7	TGTGCCGGGAGTGTACAGAGGGGGGGCAGCTACGAGCAGTACTTC	CAGSVQRGGSYEQYF
TRBD2	TRBV6-1	15	TRBJ2-7	TGTGCCAGCAGTGAACATAAAAGCGGGGGGAGAAGGCAGTACTTC	CASSEHKSGGRRQYF
TRBD2	TRBV6-5	13	TRBJ2-3	TGTGCCAGCAGTGGGACTAGCCGAGATACGCAGTATTTT	CASSGTSRDTQYF
-	TRBV5-4	13	TRBJ1-1	TGTGCCAGCAGACCCCCCGGGTGGACTGAAGCTTTCTTT	CASRPPGWTEAFF
-	TRBV6-5	15	TRBJ2-7	TGTGCCAGCAGTCGTGAATTGACAGACGCCTACGAGCAGTACTTC	CASSRELTDAYEQYF
-	TRBV6-1	14	TRBJ2-5	TGTGCCAGCAGTGAATTGGGAGTTCCAGAGACCCAGTACTTC	CASSELGVPETQYF
-	TRBV9	16	TRBJ2-3	TGTGCCAGCAGCCTTACCCTAGTAACTAGCACAGATACGCAGTATTTT	CASSLTLVTSTDTQYF
-	TRBV5-1	14	TRBJ1-1	TGCGCCAGTGGGGTGGGACAAAAGAACACTGAAGCTTTCTTT	CASGVGQKNTEAFF
TRBD1	TRBV19	14	TRBJ1-2	TGTGCCAGTAGTATCAGACAGGGTGTAGGGGGCTACACCTTC	CASSIRQGVGGYTF
-	TRBV9	16	TRBJ2-5	TGTGCCAGCAGCGGAAAGGGGTGGCCTTTACAAGAGACCCAGTACTTC	CASSGKGWPLQETQYF
-	TRBV5-8	12	TRBJ1-1	TGTGCCAGCAGCTGGTTGGGCGCTGAAGCTTTCTTT	CASSWLGAEAFF
TRBD1	TRBV29-1	12	TRBJ1-1	TGCAGCGGGGGACAGGGAACGACTGAAGCTTTCTTT	CSGGQGTTEAFF
TRBD1	TRBV4-1	19	TRBJ1-3	TGCGCCAGCAGCCAATTCACGACAGGGTCCCAACTCTCTGGAAACACCATATATTTT	CASSQFTTGSQLSGNTIYF
TRBD2	TRBV11-2	16	TRBJ2-5	TGTGCCAGCAGCTCAGGACTAGCGGGGCACCAAGAGACCCAGTACTTC	CASSSGLAGHQETQYF